This TCR beta chain was identified during a study of tumor-infiltrating lymphocytes in primary liver carcinoma (dated by TCRdb to the late 2010s). With regard to the full study: The five patients, three men and two women aged 30 to 69 years, had hepatocellular carcinoma (four) or combined HCC and intrahepatic cholangiocarcinoma (one). Each sample produced about 3.5 to 7.13 million productive TCRbeta reads, and read depth showed no significant difference between tissue types. A total of 35 specimens from 5 patients underwent TCRbeta repertoire sequencing, comprising around 25 tumor regions, 5 adjacent noncancerous liver tissues and 5 peripheral blood samples. Tumors of the five patients were stage T1-T3 N0M0 with maximum diameters of roughly 4.2 to 11 cm. High reproducibility was observed for the technical replicate repertoires, with mean shared-clone rates approximately 0.9 and correlation coefficients above 0.95. The study combined TCRbeta repertoire sequencing, expression microarrays and whole-exome sequencing across five regions of each liver tumor, with adjacent normal tissue and blood. The roughly 24 tumor region samples were profiled with Agilent mRNA microarrays so that TCRbeta repertoire diversity could be related to the local molecular phenotype.

Notes on this clonotype: The antigen it binds to is not known. Base qualities are missing; no much larger clone stands one base away.

Via the germline V gene, CDR1 is SGHAT and CDR2 FQNNGV. The CDR3 has 13 amino acids, counting the end cysteine and phenylalanine. The only DNA kept is the CDR3, 39 bases in frame from the first base. For this chain, trimming is 3 bases at the V end and 5 bases at the J end, and the number of junction bases without a gene match is 3. A constant-region primer and ProtoScript II reverse transcriptase were used to reverse-transcribe TCRbeta-specific cDNA from about 0.55 ug total RNA. Construction of the TCRbeta libraries relied on three nested rounds of multiplex PCR, following a slightly modified ARM-PCR procedure. Each of the first two PCR rounds ran for approximately 10 cycles and used multiplex TRBV1-TRBV30 forward primers together with a Cbeta reverse primer. Sample barcodes and Illumina adapters were added in a final 25-cycle PCR using Deep VentR polymerase. Before sequencing, amplicons of 200-500 bp were gel-purified using a QIAquick gel extraction kit. The TCRbeta amplicons were sequenced with 250-bp paired-end reads on an Illumina HiSeq 2500. As for how the authors treated the data: Quality trimming of reads was performed with Trimmomatic v0.33, and paired reads were merged with FLASH v1.2.11 so that full CDR3 sequences could be recovered. V, D and J germline segments were assigned to the rearranged TCRbeta sequences using MiGEC v1.2.1b. Clonotype statistics and Shannon-Wiener diversity indices were computed with VDJtools v1.0.0. Except for diversity analysis, only each sample's 250 most abundant clonotypes were used in subsequent analyses to reduce sampling bias. The public reads were run again by TCRdb, first through fastp at Q25 and then through MiXCR, and only productive beta chains were kept. Each record represents a unique CDR3 protein, reported with the most common genes and DNA among its rows. The V and J calls follow TCRdb's processing rather than the paper's. For this sample there are around 71,000 distinct CDR3 sequences; 71% appear just once. Roughly 15% of the sample is held by the ten biggest clonotypes.

Without any cell sorting, total RNA and DNA were co-extracted from roughly 21-30 mg of bulk tissue using the AllPrep DNA/RNA mini kit. Surgical resection was performed in China between 2015 and March 2016 on about five patients with histopathologically diagnosed primary liver carcinoma. At the time of sampling, the patients were treatment-naive and had chronic HBV infection. Five spatially separated regions were sampled from each tumor: the superior, inferior, left-lateral and right-lateral poles, plus the tumor centre. More than 85% viable tumor cells were found by histology in every tumor sample. Each fresh piece of tumor and adjacent tissue was cut in two, with one half stored in RNAlater at -80 degrees C and the other half sent for histology. Study-level results and caveats: Repertoire overlap was higher between tumor regions (mean roughly 35%) than tumor-adjacent (approximately 17%) or tumor-blood (14%) pairs, consistent with antigen-driven expansion. Only roughly 8-24% of top clones appeared in all five regions of a tumor, which suggests that tumor-infiltrating T cells are spatially heterogeneous. The study included only a handful of patients, and the authors note findings should be validated in a larger study. Only the TCR beta chain was sequenced, so true repertoire diversity is likely underestimated because unpaired alpha chains were not captured. The top 250 clones made up a significantly larger repertoire fraction in tumors than in blood (p = 0.039). Because the samples were bulk and unsorted, CD4+ and CD8+ T cell repertoires could not be compared.

In this chain, TRBV11-2 is recombined with TRBJ1-1, with 7 bases aligning to TRBD1. Sequenced sample: liver tumor tissue from sampling region 4. The cell subset or site label of this sample denotes: tumor region T4, right-lateral pole. This TCR derives from a woman aged 60 to 75 with primary liver carcinoma and hepatitis B virus infection. The DNA sequence is TGTGCCAGCAGCTTCGCAGGGGGTACTGAAGCTTTCTTT. Its amino acids are CASSFAGGTEAFF. Full variable domain (CDR3 extended with the reference TRBV11-2 and TRBJ1-1 proteins): EAGVAQSPRYKIIEKRQSVAFWCNPISGHATLYWYQQILGQGPKLLIQFQNNGVVDDSQLPKDRFSAERLKGVDSTLKIQPAKLEDSAVYLCASSFAGGTEAFFGQGTRLTVV.